What follows are 9 T cell receptor beta chains derived from one specimen sequenced in a study of human T cells and chemical hapten exposure. Time point here: patch test 3, about 24 weeks after DPC sensitization. Treatment meaning: therapeutic diphenylcyclopropenone sensitization with weekly scalp DPC. One entry per CDR3 protein results from TCRdb running MiXCR on the RACE reads. The sample lists around 130,000 distinct CDR3 sequences; about 11% were seen once. The specimen comprised whole blood, sampled in connection with sensitization to the hapten diphenylcyclopropenone (DPC). All receptors come from a woman between 45 and 60 years old with alopecia areata. Some clones in this sample may be carry-over from other donors' samples.

This clonotype came up many times. The V and J genes are TRBV29-1 and TRBJ2-3; no clear D gene. The CDR3 is 13 amino acids. The V gene's germline CDR1 is SQVTM and CDR2 ANQGSEA. V was shortened by 5 bases and J by 6 bases, with 15 bases between the two germline ends. The CDR3 protein is CSVRSPAEDTQYF. The CDR3 DNA follows: TGCAGCGTTCGAAGCCCCGCGGAGGATACGCAGTATTTT.

This chain connects TRBV21-1 to TRBJ2-6; the table's TRBD1 call for D was not verified on the DNA. TRBV21-1 is a known pseudogene. The CDR3 runs 19 residues. Here the CDR3 DNA reads TGTGCCAGCAGCAAAGCGCTTTATAACAGGGGGTCCGGGGCCAACGTCCTGACTTTC. Its protein is CASSKALYNRGSGANVLTF.

This sequence joins TRBV6-1 and TRBJ2-5; the D is unclear. Trimming pared 2 bases from V and 9 bases from J, leaving 16 bases between. The CDR3 totals 14 residues. Germline lookup yields CDR1 MNHNS and CDR2 SASEGT. CDR3 sequence: CASSENARASPQYF. The CDR3 DNA reads TGTGCCAGCAGTGAAAACGCTCGGGCCTCGCCCCAGTACTTC.

The sample holds many counts of this clonotype. The rearrangement joins TRBV29-1 to TRBJ1-1; 10 nucleotides align to TRBD1. Germline V lookup: CDR1 SQVTM, CDR2 ANQGSEA. The CDR3 is made up of 18 amino acids. The trim removed 7 bases at V and 4 bases at J, leaving 21 bases unmatched. The CDR3 region is CSAAYVSPGQGIGTEAFF. CDR3 coding DNA: TGCAGCGCCGCATACGTATCACCGGGACAGGGGATAGGCACTGAAGCTTTCTTT.

In its sample, this clonotype was seen a few times. This chain uses TRBV20-1 with TRBJ2-7; D gene uncertain. Trimming removed 6 bases at V and 7 bases at J, with 13 bases between. Looked up from germline, CDR1 is DFQATT and CDR2 is SNEGSKA (reference sequence). The CDR3 spans 11 residues. The CDR3, as DNA: TGCAGTGCCCCATGGGTTGGGGAGCAGTACTTC. Its translation: CSAPWVGEQYF.

With regard to this clonotype: This may come from a read error, since a much larger clone is one base off. The J gene is TRBJ2-1, the V gene TRBV12-5, with 12 bases aligning to TRBD1. Germline V gene sequence: CDR1 LGHNT, CDR2 FRNRAP. Unmatched junction bases numbered 13, after V lost 5 bases and J lost 8 bases. The CDR3 extends over 17 amino acids. The CDR3: CASGLGQGAVRWDEQFF. As DNA, the CDR3 is TGTGCTAGTGGTCTGGGACAGGGGGCGGTAAGGTGGGATGAGCAGTTCTTC.

This clonotype was observed a handful of times. V usage is TRBV7-3 and J usage is TRBJ2-2; D is perhaps TRBD1 (6 bases). From germline, CDR1 is SGHTA and CDR2 FQGTGA. The CDR3 length is 16 residues. V lost 5 bases to trimming and J lost 0 bases, with 13 bases between them. CDR3 sequence: CASSPSTGSNTGELFF. The CDR3 DNA sequence: TGTGCCAGCAGCCCCTCGACAGGATCGAACACCGGGGAGCTGTTTTTT.

This clonotype was counted at least ten times. J is TRBJ2-3 and V is TRBV10-3; perhaps D is TRBD1 or TRBD2 (5 bases each). Trimming left V 6 bases short and J 6 bases short, with 13 bases between. Germline V gene lookup returns CDR1 ENHRY and CDR2 SYGVKD. This CDR3 has 13 amino acids. As DNA, the CDR3 is TGTGCCATCAGACCAACCAGGGAGGATACGCAGTATTTT. Translation: CAIRPTREDTQYF.

In its sample, this clonotype was seen a few times. This chain connects TRBV27 to TRBJ2-3, with TRBD1 matching over 9 bases. Germline V gene sequence: CDR1 MNHEY, CDR2 SMNVEV (reference sequence). V gave up 7 bases and J gave up 4 bases; unmatched junction bases: 9. The CDR3 is 15 residues long. The CDR3 nucleotides are TGTGCCAGCACTTCCGGGACAGGGAGGGCAGATACGCAGTATTTT. Protein: CASTSGTGRADTQYF.